A single sample gave rise to the 27 T cell receptor beta chains below, sequenced in a study of cytomegalovirus exposure and HLA in healthy donors. Vbeta (60) and Jbeta (13) primers were used in the PCR. Sequenced by immunoSEQ multiplex PCR; TCRdb stores in-frame clones only, minus some. The table records about 160,000 clones, roughly four fifths of them present only once. The source material was PBMCs. Receptors were obtained from a man aged 55 to 70 in good health and CMV-seronegative.

The table lists this clone with a count of one. The chain has TRBV29-1 and TRBJ2-2; tentatively, D is TRBD1 (6 bases). The length of the CDR3 is 15 residues. Trimming pared 6 bases from V and 6 bases from J, leaving 20 bases between. Germline values: CDR1 SQVTM, CDR2 ANQGSEA. The CDR3 bases are TGCAGCGTGGTTCAGGGGAGTAATCGCGCCGGGGAGCTGTTTTTT. It codes for CSVVQGSNRAGELFF.

The chain uses TRBV9 and TRBJ2-1; possible D gene TRBD2, 6 bases. Germline CDR1 SGDLS, CDR2 YYNGEE. Trimming left V 0 bases short and J 5 bases short, with 15 bases between. CDR3 length: 16 residues. The CDR3 loop is CASSVDQRAGHNEQFF. CDR3 nucleotides: TGTGCCAGCAGCGTAGATCAGCGGGCAGGACACAATGAGCAGTTCTTC.

This clone appeared a few times. This sequence joins TRBV7-8 and TRBJ2-3; D might be TRBD2 (5 bases). The CDR3 spans 15 residues. Germline CDR1 reads SGHVS; CDR2 reads FQNEAQ. The V and J ends lost 6 bases and 1 base respectively, with 14 bases between them. CDR3 coding DNA: TGTGCCAGCAGTGTTTTGGCGCGGGGCACAGATACGCAGTATTTT. It encodes CASSVLARGTDTQYF. Drawing the rest from reference TRBV7-8 and TRBJ2-3, the complete variable domain is GAGVSQSPRYKVAKRGQDVALRCDPISGHVSLFWYQQALGQGPEFLTYFQNEAQLDKSGLPSDRFFAERPEGSVSTLKIQRTQQEDSAVYLCASSVLARGTDTQYFGPGTRLTVL.

This clone has only one observation. The chain uses TRBV29-1 and TRBJ2-1; D gene ambiguous. Germline CDR1 is SQVTM and CDR2 is ANQGSEA. V shed 6 bases and J shed 5 bases, with 8 bases lying between them. The length of the CDR3 is 11 residues. The CDR3 sequence is CSVTRDNEQFF. DNA for the CDR3: TGCAGCGTCACTCGAGACAATGAGCAGTTCTTC.

The CDR3 sequence is CASSLGLAATEQYF. The CDR3 nucleotides are TGTGCCAGCAGCTTGGGACTAGCGGCCACCGAGCAGTACTTC. This chain uses TRBV5-8 with TRBJ2-7, with 9 bases lining up with TRBD2. The CDR3 covers 14 residues. The germline gives CDR1 SGHTS, CDR2 YDEGEE. The V segment lost 0 bases and the J segment 6 bases; nucleotides outside the gene matches: 4.

The chain couples TRBV19 to TRBJ2-3; TRBD2 matches 9 bases. The germline V gene encodes CDR1 LNHDA and CDR2 SQIVND (reference sequence). V was clipped by 3 bases and J by 6 bases; unmatched bases: 4. The CDR3 contains 14 residues. In nucleotides, the CDR3 is TGTGCCAGTAGTATTAGCGGGAGTGAGGATACGCAGTATTTT. It specifies CASSISGSEDTQYF.

This chain uses TRBV6-6 with TRBJ1-5; TRBD1 aligns across 8 bases. CDR3 length: 16 residues. With 5 bases clipped from V and 1 base from J, the junction kept 7 bases outside the gene matches. From germline, CDR1 is MNHNY and CDR2 SVGAGI (reference sequence). CDR3 sequence reads: CASSRAGGASNQPQHF. The CDR3 DNA reads as TGTGCCAGCAGTAGGGCAGGGGGCGCGAGCAATCAGCCCCAGCATTTT.

The chain uses TRBV7-9 and TRBJ1-4; TRBD1 aligns across 10 bases. V lost 3 bases and J lost 7; bases outside the gene matches: 11. The CDR3 is 17 residues long. CDR1 SEHNR and CDR2 FQNEAQ come from the germline V gene (reference sequence). The CDR3, as DNA: TGTGCCAGCAGCTTCGGACAGGGGGTGAGGGTGACTGAAAAACTGTTTTTT. It specifies CASSFGQGVRVTEKLFF.

The genes are TRBV5-1 and TRBJ2-7, with 9 bases identical to TRBD2. V shed 4 bases, J shed 7 bases, and the junction held 12 bases outside the gene matches. CDR3 length equals 15 residues. From germline, CDR1 is SGHRS and CDR2 YFSETQ. CDR3 loop: CASSAQAGGPFEQYF. In DNA form, the CDR3 reads TGCGCCAGCAGCGCCCAAGCGGGGGGCCCTTTTGAGCAGTACTTC.

This sequence joins TRBV11-2 and TRBJ2-5; 7 bases align to TRBD2. CDR3 size: 14 residues. In germline, CDR1 is SGHAT, CDR2 FQNNGV. Trimming removed 6 bases from V and 2 bases from J; junction bases left unmatched: 6. This chain's CDR3 is CASRPWGGQETQYF. CDR3 coding DNA: TGTGCCAGCAGACCCTGGGGGGGACAAGAGACCCAGTACTTC.

The rearrangement joins TRBV7-6 to TRBJ2-5; TRBD2 matches 8 bases. With the DNA end fitting TRBJ2-7 better, the J assignment may be wrong. The CDR3 covers 13 residues. Germline lookup yields CDR1 SGHVS and CDR2 FNYEAQ. The CDR3 reads CASSPGTSYEQYF. In nucleotides, the CDR3 is TGTGCCAGCAGCCCAGGGACTAGCTACGAGCAGTACTTC.

The genes are TRBV7-9 and TRBJ2-3, with 10 bases aligning to TRBD2. V was pared by 4 bases and J by 3 bases, with 4 bases of the junction left unmatched. From germline, CDR1 is SEHNR and CDR2 FQNEAQ (reference sequence). This CDR3 has 15 residues. CDR3 DNA sequence: TGTGCCAGCAGCTCTAGCGGGAGTTCGACAGATACGCAGTATTTT. Residues: CASSSSGSSTDTQYF.

The V and J genes are TRBV11-2 and TRBJ2-5; tentatively, D is TRBD2 (6 bases). This CDR3 contains 16 residues. V lost 3 bases to trimming and J lost 0 bases, with 14 bases between them. CDR1 and CDR2 from the germline V gene are SGHAT and FQNNGV. The CDR3 protein is CASSLFAGFYQETQYF. CDR3 in DNA: TGTGCCAGCAGCTTGTTCGCGGGGTTTTACCAAGAGACCCAGTACTTC.

The chain joins TRBV29-1 to TRBJ2-7, with 8 positions matching TRBD1. Germline lookup yields CDR1 SQVTM and CDR2 ANQGSEA. J gave up 5 bases and V 3 bases, and 9 bases lay outside the gene matches. The CDR3 is made up of 14 amino acids. The DNA for the CDR3 is TGCAGCGTTGACCAGACAGGGGCGAGGAACGAGCAGTACTTC. Its protein is CSVDQTGARNEQYF.

This clone was observed a single time. V gene TRBV5-1 combines with J gene TRBJ1-1; TRBD1 might be the D (6 bases). In germline, CDR1 is SGHRS, CDR2 YFSETQ. V shed 4 bases and J shed 5 bases, with 18 bases lying between them. There are 15 residues in the CDR3. The CDR3 sequence: CASSPAPGADTEAFF. The CDR3 nucleotides are TGCGCCAGCAGCCCAGCCCCAGGGGCGGATACTGAAGCTTTCTTT.

V is TRBV30 and J is TRBJ2-1; D is unresolved. Trimming shortened V by 8 bases and J by 6 bases, and 11 bases separated the two germline ends. The length of the CDR3 is 11 residues. CDR1 and CDR2 from the germline V gene are GTSNPN and SVGIG (reference sequence). The CDR3 reads CAGRLTNEQFF. The CDR3 DNA reads as TGTGCCGGAAGACTCACCAATGAGCAGTTCTTC.

The chain has TRBV11-3 and TRBJ2-5; TRBD2 agrees at 9 bases. Unmatched junction bases numbered 5, after V lost 1 base and J lost 5 bases. Germline assignment: CDR1 SGHNT and CDR2 YENEEA. The CDR3 has 15 residues. CDR3 sequence reads: CASSLGLAGLETQYF. The DNA of the CDR3 is TGTGCCAGCAGCTTAGGGCTAGCGGGGTTGGAGACCCAGTACTTC.

This chain links TRBV29-1 with TRBJ2-1, with TRBD2 identical over 10 bases. V was pared by 7 bases and J by 5 bases, with 8 bases of the junction left unmatched. Germline loops: CDR1 SQVTM, CDR2 ANQGSEA. This CDR3 has 14 amino acids. The CDR3 sequence is CSANEAGGHNEQFF. The CDR3 DNA is TGCAGCGCCAACGAAGCGGGGGGGCACAATGAGCAGTTCTTC.

CDR3 protein: CASSSPGSGNTIYF. Written as DNA, the CDR3 is TGTGCCAGCAGCTCCCCAGGGTCTGGAAACACCATATATTTT. The chain recombines TRBV7-3 with TRBJ1-3, with D possibly TRBD1 on 5 matching bases. Trimming took off 4 bases at V and 1 base at J, with 8 bases between the two ends. The CDR3 sequence is 14 residues long. Germline CDR1 and CDR2: SGHTA and FQGTGA.

This chain uses TRBV2 with TRBJ2-5; perhaps TRBD1 as D (6 bases). Trimming stripped 6 bases from V and 1 base from J, with 9 bases between. Germline lookup yields CDR1 SNHLY and CDR2 FYNNEI. This CDR3 contains 13 residues. The CDR3 DNA reads as TGTGCCAGCAGCACCAGGGGCCAAGAGACCCAGTACTTC. This sequence encodes CASSTRGQETQYF.

The chain uses TRBV27 and TRBJ2-7; 8 positions match TRBD2. This CDR3 is built from 16 residues. V was pared by 7 bases and J by 2 bases, with 13 bases of the junction left unmatched. In germline, CDR1 is MNHEY, CDR2 SMNVEV (reference sequence). CDR3 in DNA: TGTGCCAGCACTCCTTTCACTAGCGGAAATACCTACGAGCAGTACTTC. It specifies CASTPFTSGNTYEQYF.

This clone was seen only a few times. Distinct nucleotide sequences in the sample also encode this CDR3. The CDR3, as DNA: TGCAGCGTTGGGGAGGGAACATACGGCTACACCTTC. This gives the protein CSVGEGTYGYTF. The gene calls are TRBV29-1 and TRBJ1-2; D is uncertain. Germline V gene sequence: CDR1 SQVTM, CDR2 ANQGSEA. The V end lost 4 bases, the J end lost 8 bases, and 14 bases lay between the germline ends. The CDR3 covers 12 residues.

This chain connects TRBV5-1 to TRBJ2-1; tentatively, D is TRBD2 (6 bases). The CDR3 spans 13 residues. Germline-derived CDR1 and CDR2 are SGHRS and YFSETQ. Between the trimmed V and J ends, which lost 0 bases and 7 bases, there was a span of 8 bases. The CDR3 nucleotides are TGCGCCAGCAGCTTGGGACTAGTGAATGAGCAGTTCTTC. Its protein is CASSLGLVNEQFF.

The chain carries TRBV28 and TRBJ1-5; D is uncertain. Trimming removed 2 bases from V and 6 bases from J, with 5 bases in between. This CDR3 is built from 12 residues. Looked up from germline, CDR1 is MDHEN and CDR2 is SYDVKM. Here the CDR3 DNA reads TGTGCCAGCAGTTTAGAGGCTCAGCCCCAGCATTTT. Protein sequence: CASSLEAQPQHF.

The CDR3 region is CASSLASGGAVYNEQFF. The DNA for the CDR3 is TGCGCCAGCAGCTTGGCCAGCGGGGGGGCCGTCTACAATGAGCAGTTCTTC. The chain combines TRBV5-1 with TRBJ2-1; 10 bases are shared with TRBD2. Germline assignment: CDR1 SGHRS and CDR2 YFSETQ. J was trimmed by 3 bases and V by 0 bases; bases with no gene match: 6. The CDR3 runs to 17 residues.

In its sample, this clone was seen a few times. The chain recombines TRBV4-2 with TRBJ2-1; 9 nucleotides align to TRBD1. The V gene end was trimmed by 2 bases and the J gene end by 6 bases; junction bases not matched to a gene: 14. Germline CDR1 LGHNA, CDR2 YNFKEQ. The CDR3 is 18 residues long. The CDR3 DNA reads as TGTGCCAGCAGCCAACTGGGGTCGGACAGGGGTGACCTCAATGAGCAGTTCTTC. As protein: CASSQLGSDRGDLNEQFF.

The J gene is TRBJ2-5, the V gene TRBV28; perhaps TRBD1 as D (6 bases). Trimming took off 6 bases at V and 5 bases at J, with 13 bases between the two ends. The CDR3 extends over 13 amino acids. Germline loops: CDR1 MDHEN, CDR2 SYDVKM. Here the CDR3 reads CASRIGGGETQYF. Written as DNA, the CDR3 is TGTGCCAGCAGAATTGGGGGCGGGGAGACCCAGTACTTC.